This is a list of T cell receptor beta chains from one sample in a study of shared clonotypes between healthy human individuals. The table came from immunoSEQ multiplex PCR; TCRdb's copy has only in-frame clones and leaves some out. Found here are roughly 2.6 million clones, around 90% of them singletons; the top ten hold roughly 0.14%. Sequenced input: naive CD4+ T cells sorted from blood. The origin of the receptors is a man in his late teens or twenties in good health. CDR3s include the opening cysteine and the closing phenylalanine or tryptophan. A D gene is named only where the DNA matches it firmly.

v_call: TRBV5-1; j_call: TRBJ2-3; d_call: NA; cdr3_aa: CASSLERGTDTQYF; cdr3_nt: TGCGCCAGCAGCTTGGAGAGGGGCACAGATACGCAGTATTTT
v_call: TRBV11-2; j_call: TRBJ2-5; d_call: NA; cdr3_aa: CASTLTGGFQETQYF; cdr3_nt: TGTGCCAGCACCCTAACCGGGGGATTCCAAGAGACCCAGTACTTC
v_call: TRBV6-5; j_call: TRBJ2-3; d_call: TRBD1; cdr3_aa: CASSSLLTGTTDTQYF; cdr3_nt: TGTGCCAGCAGTTCACTCTTGACAGGGACGACAGATACGCAGTATTTT
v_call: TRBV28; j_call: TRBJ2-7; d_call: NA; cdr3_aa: CASSLKYSYEQYF; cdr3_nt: TGTGCCAGCAGTTTAAAATACTCCTACGAGCAGTACTTC
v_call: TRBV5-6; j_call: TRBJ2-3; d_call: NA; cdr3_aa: CASSLEGLGGVYTQYF; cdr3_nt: TGTGCCAGCAGCTTGGAGGGACTCGGAGGGGTGTATACGCAGTATTTT
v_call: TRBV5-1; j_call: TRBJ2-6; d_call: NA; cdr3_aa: CASSKEAGSGANVLTF; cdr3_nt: TGCGCCAGCAGCAAGGAGGCGGGGTCTGGGGCCAACGTCCTGACTTTC
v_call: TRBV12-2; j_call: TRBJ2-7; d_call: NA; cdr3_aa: CASRLDNRGEQYF; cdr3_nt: TGTGCAAGTCGCTTAGACAACAGGGGGGAGCAGTACTTC
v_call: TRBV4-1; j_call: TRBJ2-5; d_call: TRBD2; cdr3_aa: CASSQEELLAGHYYQETQYF; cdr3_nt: TGCGCCAGCAGCCAAGAAGAATTGCTAGCGGGACACTATTACCAAGAGACCCAGTACTTC
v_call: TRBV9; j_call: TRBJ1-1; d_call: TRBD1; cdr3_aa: CASSASGTGGTEAFF; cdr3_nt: TGTGCCAGCAGCGCCTCCGGGACAGGGGGCACTGAAGCTTTCTTT
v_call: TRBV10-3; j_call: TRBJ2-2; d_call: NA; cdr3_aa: CATARDNFNTGELFF; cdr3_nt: TGTGCCACCGCCAGAGACAACTTTAACACCGGGGAGCTGTTTTTT
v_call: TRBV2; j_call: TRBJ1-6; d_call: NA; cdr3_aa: CASRSNRVTDSPLHF; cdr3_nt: TGTGCCAGCAGATCGAACAGGGTTACCGATTCACCCCTCCACTTT
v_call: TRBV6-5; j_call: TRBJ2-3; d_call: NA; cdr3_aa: CASSALAARTDTQYF; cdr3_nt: TGTGCCAGCAGTGCCTTGGCGGCGCGCACAGATACGCAGTATTTT
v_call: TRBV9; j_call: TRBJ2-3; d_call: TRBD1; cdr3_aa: CASSVVSTGGRDTQYF; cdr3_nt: TGTGCCAGCAGCGTAGTATCGACAGGGGGCCGGGATACGCAGTATTTT
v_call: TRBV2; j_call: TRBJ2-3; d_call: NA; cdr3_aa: CASRPVGVSTDTQYF; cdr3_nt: TGTGCCAGCAGGCCGGTAGGGGTGAGCACAGATACGCAGTATTTT